This record covers a single TCR beta chain. This sample is drawn from a study of control samples from healthy donors and cancer patients. The assay was immunoSEQ multiplex PCR, and TCRdb's table has in-frame clones only and misses some. The table has around 130,000 clones, about 87% seen once. Sequences were obtained from blood. This clonotype originated in a man younger than 45 in good health.

CDR3 residues: CASSFRPILANQPQHF. CDR3 bases: TGTGCCAGTAGTTTCAGACCTATCCTGGCAAATCAGCCCCAGCATTTT. The chain couples TRBV19 to TRBJ1-5; unclear D gene. Trimming pared 5 bases from V and 4 bases from J, leaving 18 bases between. Per germline, CDR1 LNHDA and CDR2 SQIVND (reference sequence). The CDR3 sequence is 16 residues long.